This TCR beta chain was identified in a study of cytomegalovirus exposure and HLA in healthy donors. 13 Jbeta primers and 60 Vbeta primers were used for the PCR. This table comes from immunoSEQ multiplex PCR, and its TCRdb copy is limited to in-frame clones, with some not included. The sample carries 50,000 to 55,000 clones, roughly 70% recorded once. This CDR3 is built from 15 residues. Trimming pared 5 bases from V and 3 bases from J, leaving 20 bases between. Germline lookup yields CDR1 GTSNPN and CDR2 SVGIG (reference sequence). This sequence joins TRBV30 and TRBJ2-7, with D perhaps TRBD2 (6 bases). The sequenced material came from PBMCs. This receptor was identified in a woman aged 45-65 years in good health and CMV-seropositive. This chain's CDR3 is CAWRGSRLPRYEQYF. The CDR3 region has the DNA TGTGCCTGGCGGGGGTCCCGTCTGCCCCGCTACGAGCAGTACTTC.